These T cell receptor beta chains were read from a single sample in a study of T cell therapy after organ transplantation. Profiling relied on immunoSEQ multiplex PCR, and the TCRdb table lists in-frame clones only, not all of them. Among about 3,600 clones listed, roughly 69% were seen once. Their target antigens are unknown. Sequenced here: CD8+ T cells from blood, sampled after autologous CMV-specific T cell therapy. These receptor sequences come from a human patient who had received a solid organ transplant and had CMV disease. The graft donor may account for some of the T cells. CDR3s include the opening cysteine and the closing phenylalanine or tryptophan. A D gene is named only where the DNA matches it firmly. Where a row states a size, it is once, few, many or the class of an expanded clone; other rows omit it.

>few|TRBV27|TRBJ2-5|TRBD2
CASSPRTSGPQETQYF
TGTGCCAGCAGTCCCAGGACTAGCGGGCCCCAAGAGACCCAGTACTTC
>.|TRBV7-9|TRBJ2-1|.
CASSPPRFSEQFF
TGTGCCAGCAGCCCGCCAAGGTTCAGTGAGCAGTTCTTC
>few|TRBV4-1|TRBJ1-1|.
CASSQDTSVDTEAFF
TGCGCCAGCAGCCAAGATACCTCGGTAGACACTGAAGCTTTCTTT
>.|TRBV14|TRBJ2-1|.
CASSHGYEQFF
TGTGCCAGCAGCCACGGGTATGAGCAGTTCTTC
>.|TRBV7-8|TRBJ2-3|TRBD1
CASSLERDRGSDTQYF
TGTGCCAGCAGCTTAGAGCGGGACAGGGGGTCAGATACGCAGTATTTT
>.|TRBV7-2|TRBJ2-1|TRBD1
CASSPQGDEQFF
TGTGCCAGCAGCCCTCAGGGGGATGAGCAGTTCTTC
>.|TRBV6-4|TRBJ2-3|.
CASSDGRGYTQYF
TGTGCCAGCAGTGACGGCAGGGGTTATACGCAGTATTTT
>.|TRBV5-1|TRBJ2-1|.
CASSLDFPQNEQFF
TGCGCCAGCAGCTTGGATTTTCCCCAGAATGAGCAGTTCTTC
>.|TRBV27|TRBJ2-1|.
CASSITSYNEQFF
TGTGCCAGCAGTATCACGTCCTACAATGAGCAGTTCTTC
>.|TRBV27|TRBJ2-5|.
CASSSYGQTQYF
TGTGCCAGCAGTTCCTACGGGCAGACCCAGTACTTC
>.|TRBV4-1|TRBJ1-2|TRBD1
CASSHPGQQDYGYTF
TGCGCCAGCAGCCACCCGGGACAGCAAGACTATGGCTACACCTTC
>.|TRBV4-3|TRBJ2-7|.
CASSQGPGIYEQYF
TGCGCCAGCAGCCAAGGCCCGGGGATCTACGAGCAGTACTTC
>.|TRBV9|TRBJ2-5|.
CASSADTSQETQYF
TGTGCCAGCAGCGCCGACACCTCCCAAGAGACCCAGTACTTC
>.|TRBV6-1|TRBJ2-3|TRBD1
CASSEVAGGPDTQYF
TGTGCCAGCAGTGAAGTGGCAGGGGGTCCAGATACGCAGTATTTT
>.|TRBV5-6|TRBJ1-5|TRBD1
CASSTGVQPQHF
TGTGCCAGCAGTACAGGGGTTCAGCCCCAGCATTTT
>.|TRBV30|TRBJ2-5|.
CAWRTRGGVETQYF
TGTGCCTGGAGGACTAGGGGGGGCGTAGAGACCCAGTACTTC
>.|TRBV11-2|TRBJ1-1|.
CASSLLGANTEAFF
TGTGCCAGCAGCTTACTGGGGGCAAACACTGAAGCTTTCTTT
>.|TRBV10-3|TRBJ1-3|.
CAISGGYSGNTIYF
TGTGCCATCAGTGGGGGGTACTCTGGAAACACCATATATTTT
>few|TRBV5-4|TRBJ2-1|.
CASSGTRNEQFF
TGTGCCAGCAGCGGGACTCGGAATGAGCAGTTCTTC
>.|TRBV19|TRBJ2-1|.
CASSIGHNEQFF
TGTGCCAGTAGTATAGGGCACAATGAGCAGTTCTTC
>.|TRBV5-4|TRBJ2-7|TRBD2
CASSLGSGLADFYEQYF
TGTGCCAGCAGCTTAGGATCGGGACTAGCGGACTTCTACGAGCAGTACTTC
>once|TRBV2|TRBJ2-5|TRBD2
CASRTSGLGETQYF
TGTGCCAGCAGGACTAGCGGGTTGGGGGAGACCCAGTACTTC
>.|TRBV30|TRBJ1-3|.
CAWSQLGNTIYF
TGTGCCTGGAGCCAGCTTGGAAACACCATATATTTT
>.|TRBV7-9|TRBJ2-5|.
CASSPGLQETQYF
TGTGCCAGCAGCCCGGGCCTCCAAGAGACCCAGTACTTC
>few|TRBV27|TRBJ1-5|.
CASSNNGGNQPQHF
TGTGCCAGCAGCAACAACGGGGGCAATCAGCCCCAGCATTTT
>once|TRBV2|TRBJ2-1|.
CASRGVLGTYNEQFF
TGTGCCAGCAGGGGGGTCTTAGGGACCTACAATGAGCAGTTCTTC
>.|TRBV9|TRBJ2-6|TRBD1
CASSVGDRVVGANVLTF
TGTGCCAGCAGCGTAGGCGACAGGGTGGTCGGGGCCAACGTCCTGACTTTC
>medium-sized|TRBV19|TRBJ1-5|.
CASTTRGGNQPQHF
TGTGCCAGTACCACGCGGGGGGGCAATCAGCCCCAGCATTTT
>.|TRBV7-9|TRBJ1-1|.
CASSLWSNTEAFF
TGTGCCAGCAGCTTATGGAGTAACACTGAAGCTTTCTTT
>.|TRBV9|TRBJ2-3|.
CASSPELPDTQYF
TGTGCCAGCAGCCCGGAGTTGCCAGATACGCAGTATTTT
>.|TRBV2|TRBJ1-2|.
CASSEGTVPYGYTF
TGTGCCAGCAGTGAAGGGACCGTCCCCTATGGCTACACCTTC
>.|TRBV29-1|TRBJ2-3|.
CSSSEGGDTQYF
TGCAGCTCTTCTGAGGGGGGAGATACGCAGTATTTT
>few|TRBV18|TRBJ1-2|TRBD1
CASSPGTVYGYTF
TGTGCCAGCTCACCTGGGACAGTCTATGGCTACACCTTC
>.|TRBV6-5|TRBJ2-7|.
CASSQLFSSYEQYF
TGTGCCAGCAGTCAATTATTCAGCTCCTACGAGCAGTACTTC
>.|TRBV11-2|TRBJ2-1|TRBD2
CASSPWGSGRGDEQFF
TGTGCCAGCAGCCCCTGGGGTAGCGGGAGGGGGGATGAGCAGTTCTTC
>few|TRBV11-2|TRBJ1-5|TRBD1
CASSSHRGGNQPQHF
TGTGCCAGCAGCTCACACAGGGGTGGGAATCAGCCCCAGCATTTT
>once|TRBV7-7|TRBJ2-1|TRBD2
CASSLHPSGRATVEQFF
TGTGCCAGCAGCCTACACCCTAGCGGGAGGGCCACTGTTGAGCAGTTCTTC
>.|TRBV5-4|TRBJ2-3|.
CASSLRWTREDTQYF
TGTGCCAGCAGCTTGCGATGGACACGCGAAGATACGCAGTATTTT
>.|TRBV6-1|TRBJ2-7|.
CATRVAYEQYF
TGTGCCACCAGGGTCGCGTACGAGCAGTACTTC
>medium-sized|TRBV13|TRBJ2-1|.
CASSVGPYNEQFF
TGTGCCAGCAGCGTGGGACCCTACAATGAGCAGTTCTTC
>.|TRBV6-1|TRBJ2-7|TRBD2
CASSELVGRSSYEQYF
TGTGCCAGCAGTGAACTTGTCGGGAGGAGCTCCTACGAGCAGTACTTC
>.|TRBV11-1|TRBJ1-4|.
CASSLGMANEKLFF
TGTGCCAGCAGCTTAGGGATGGCTAATGAAAAACTGTTTTTT
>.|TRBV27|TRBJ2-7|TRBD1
CASSFHHLTGAYEQYF
TGTGCCAGCAGTTTCCACCACTTGACAGGGGCTTACGAGCAGTACTTC
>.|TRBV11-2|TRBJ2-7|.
CASSLEPPHEQYF
TGTGCCAGCAGCTTAGAACCACCCCACGAGCAGTACTTC
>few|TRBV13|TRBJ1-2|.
CASSLERGAEYGYTF
TGTGCCAGCAGCTTAGAGAGGGGCGCGGAGTATGGCTACACCTTC
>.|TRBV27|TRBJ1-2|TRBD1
CASRTGDYGYTF
TGTGCCAGCAGGACAGGGGATTATGGCTACACCTTC
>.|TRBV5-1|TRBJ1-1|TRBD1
CASSLLGTGYRTEAFF
TGCGCCAGCAGCTTGCTTGGGACAGGGTATCGGACTGAAGCTTTCTTT
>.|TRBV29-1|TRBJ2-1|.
CSVEGYNEQFF
TGCAGCGTTGAAGGTTACAATGAGCAGTTCTTC
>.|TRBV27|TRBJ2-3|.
CASSLLATDTQYF
TGTGCCAGCAGTTTATTGGCCACAGATACGCAGTATTTT
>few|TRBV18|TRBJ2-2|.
CASSPPSTGELFF
TGTGCCAGCTCACCACCGAGCACCGGGGAGCTGTTTTTT
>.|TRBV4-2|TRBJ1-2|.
CASSLYSGYTF
TGTGCCAGCAGCTTATACAGTGGCTACACCTTC
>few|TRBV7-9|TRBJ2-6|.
CASSSPFGPGANVLTF
TGTGCCAGCAGCTCCCCTTTCGGCCCTGGGGCCAACGTCCTGACTTTC
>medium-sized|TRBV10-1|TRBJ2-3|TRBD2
CASSALAGGSDTQYF
TGCGCCAGCAGTGCGTTAGCGGGAGGGTCAGATACGCAGTATTTT
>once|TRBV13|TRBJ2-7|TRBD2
CASSSGLAHDYEQYF
TGTGCCAGCAGCTCCGGACTAGCGCACGACTACGAGCAGTACTTC
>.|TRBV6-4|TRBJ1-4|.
CASSEGGSGNEKLFF
TGTGCCAGCAGTGAGGGGGGCTCTGGCAATGAAAAACTGTTTTTT